The present T cell receptor beta chain was sequenced within a study of T cell responses to AZD1222 COVID-19 vaccine. General study results and limits: Donors were mostly white British, more females; clonal diversity possibly underestimated. Reportedly, nearly half the spike-specific TCRs target unmutated variant regions. Repertoires were obtained only post-peak T cell response.

Second-dose recipients at about 4 or about 12 weeks were treated as one pooled group. Of note for this clone: Its cognate antigen is unknown.

Clones were sequenced by immunoSEQ multiplex PCR, and TCRdb holds only the in-frame ones, with some missing. The data contain more than 120,000 clones, about 82% of them seen just once; the ten biggest clones take up approximately 5%. The CDR3 spans 14 residues. V was trimmed by 2 bases and J by 6 bases, leaving 11 bases between them. Germline-derived CDR1 and CDR2 are KGHSH and LQKENI. This sequence originates from an adult who received the AZD1222 COVID-19 vaccine. Sample: peripheral blood, taken 28 days after the second AZD1222 dose. The chain joins TRBV18 to TRBJ1-5; perhaps TRBD1 as D (5 bases). CDR3 sequence reads: CASSPGTWGQPQHF. CDR3 nucleotides: TGTGCCAGCTCACCAGGGACCTGGGGTCAGCCCCAGCATTTT.